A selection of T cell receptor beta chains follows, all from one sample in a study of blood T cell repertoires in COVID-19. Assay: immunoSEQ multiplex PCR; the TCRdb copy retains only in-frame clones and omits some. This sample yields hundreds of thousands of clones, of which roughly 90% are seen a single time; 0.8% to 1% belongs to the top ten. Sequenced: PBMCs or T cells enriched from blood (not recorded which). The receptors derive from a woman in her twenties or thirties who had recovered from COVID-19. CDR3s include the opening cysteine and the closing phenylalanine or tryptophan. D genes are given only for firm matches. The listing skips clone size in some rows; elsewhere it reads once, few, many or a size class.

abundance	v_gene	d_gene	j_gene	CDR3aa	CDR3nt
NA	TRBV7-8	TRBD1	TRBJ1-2	CASSPGRGPGGYTF	TGTGCCAGCAGCCCCGGCAGGGGGCCTGGTGGCTACACCTTC
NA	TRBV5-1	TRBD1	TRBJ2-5	CASSLGQGGGETQYF	TGCGCCAGCAGCCTCGGACAGGGAGGTGGCGAGACCCAGTACTTC
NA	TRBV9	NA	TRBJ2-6	CASSVGGVSSGANVLTF	TGTGCCAGCAGCGTAGGTGGAGTAAGCTCTGGGGCCAACGTCCTGACTTTC
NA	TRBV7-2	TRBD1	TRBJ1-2	CASSLRTGVNYGYTF	TGTGCCAGCAGCTTAAGGACAGGGGTTAACTATGGCTACACCTTC
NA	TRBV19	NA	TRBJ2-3	CASRLGLYTDTQYF	TGTGCCAGTAGATTGGGACTTTACACAGATACGCAGTATTTT
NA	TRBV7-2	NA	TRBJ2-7	CASSDRGGYEQYF	TGTGCCAGCAGCGACCGGGGAGGCTACGAGCAGTACTTC
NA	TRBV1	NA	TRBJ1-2	CTSSRDSPPNYGYTF	TGCACCAGCAGCCGGGACAGTCCTCCTAACTATGGCTACACCTTC
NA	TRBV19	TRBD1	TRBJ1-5	CASSPRTGGDQPQHF	TGTGCCAGTAGTCCGCGCACAGGGGGCGATCAGCCCCAGCATTTT
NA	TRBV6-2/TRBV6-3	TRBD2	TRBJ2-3	CASSYGGGAFTDTQYF	TGTGCCAGCAGTTACGGCGGGGGGGCCTTCACAGATACGCAGTATTTT
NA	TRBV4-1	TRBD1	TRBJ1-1	CASSQLTGHTEAFF	TGCGCCAGCAGCCAGCTGACAGGGCACACTGAAGCTTTCTTT
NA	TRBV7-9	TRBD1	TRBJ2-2	CASSSGTGVTGELFF	TGTGCCAGCAGCTCCGGGACAGGAGTTACCGGGGAGCTGTTTTTT
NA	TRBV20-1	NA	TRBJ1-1	CSASPSTGSTEAFF	TGCAGTGCTAGTCCTAGTACGGGGAGCACTGAAGCTTTCTTT
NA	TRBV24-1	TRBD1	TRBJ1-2	CATSAATGEVYGYTF	TGTGCCACCAGTGCCGCGACAGGGGAGGTCTATGGCTACACCTTC
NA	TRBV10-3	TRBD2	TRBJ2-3	CAISVLRRGSGNTDTQYF	TGTGCCATCAGTGTCCTCCGGAGAGGTAGCGGGAACACAGATACGCAGTATTTT
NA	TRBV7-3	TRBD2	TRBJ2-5	CASSAQRERRETQYF	TGTGCCAGCAGCGCCCAGCGGGAACGGCGGGAGACCCAGTACTTC
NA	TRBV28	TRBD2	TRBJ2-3	CGSGGTTFTQYF	TGTGGCAGCGGGGGGACCACATTTACGCAGTATTTT
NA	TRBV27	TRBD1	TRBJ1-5	CASSLQGAQPQHF	TGTGCCAGCAGCCTACAGGGGGCCCAGCCCCAGCATTTT
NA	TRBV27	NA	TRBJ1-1	CASSLEGGRNTEAFF	TGTGCCAGCAGCCTGGAGGGCGGGAGGAACACTGAAGCTTTCTTT
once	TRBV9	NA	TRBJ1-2	CASSVVTGGNYGYTF	TGTGCCAGCAGCGTAGTGACGGGGGGCAACTATGGCTACACCTTC
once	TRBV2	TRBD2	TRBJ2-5	CASTLAAETQYF	TGTGCCAGCACACTAGCGGCAGAGACCCAGTACTTC